This TCR beta chain was sequenced for a study of blood T cell repertoires in COVID-19. Across the whole study: Samples representing acute and convalescent COVID-19 were sourced from the United States, Italy and Spain. Sources were T cells, B-cell-depleted T cells, or PBMCs; the material itself was cDNA or gDNA.

Trimming pared 3 bases from V and 1 base from J, leaving 2 bases between. The CDR3 covers 11 residues. CDR1 is SGHDT and CDR2 is YYEEEE in the germline V gene. Study processing details: From reference gene primer amplification, estimates of nucleated cell counts were derived. This table comes from immunoSEQ multiplex PCR, and its TCRdb copy is limited to in-frame clones, with some not included. That table gives V, J and clone size, and the DNA gave D and trimming. This sample has roughly 120,000 clones, with 75% to 85% found just once. The clonotype originates from a woman aged 55-75 years with acute or convalescent COVID-19. Sequencing was performed on peripheral blood. The chain employs TRBV5-6 and TRBJ2-7; D remains unclear. CDR3 residues: CASSSSYEQYF. The CDR3 DNA reads as TGTGCCAGCAGCTCGTCCTACGAGCAGTACTTC.